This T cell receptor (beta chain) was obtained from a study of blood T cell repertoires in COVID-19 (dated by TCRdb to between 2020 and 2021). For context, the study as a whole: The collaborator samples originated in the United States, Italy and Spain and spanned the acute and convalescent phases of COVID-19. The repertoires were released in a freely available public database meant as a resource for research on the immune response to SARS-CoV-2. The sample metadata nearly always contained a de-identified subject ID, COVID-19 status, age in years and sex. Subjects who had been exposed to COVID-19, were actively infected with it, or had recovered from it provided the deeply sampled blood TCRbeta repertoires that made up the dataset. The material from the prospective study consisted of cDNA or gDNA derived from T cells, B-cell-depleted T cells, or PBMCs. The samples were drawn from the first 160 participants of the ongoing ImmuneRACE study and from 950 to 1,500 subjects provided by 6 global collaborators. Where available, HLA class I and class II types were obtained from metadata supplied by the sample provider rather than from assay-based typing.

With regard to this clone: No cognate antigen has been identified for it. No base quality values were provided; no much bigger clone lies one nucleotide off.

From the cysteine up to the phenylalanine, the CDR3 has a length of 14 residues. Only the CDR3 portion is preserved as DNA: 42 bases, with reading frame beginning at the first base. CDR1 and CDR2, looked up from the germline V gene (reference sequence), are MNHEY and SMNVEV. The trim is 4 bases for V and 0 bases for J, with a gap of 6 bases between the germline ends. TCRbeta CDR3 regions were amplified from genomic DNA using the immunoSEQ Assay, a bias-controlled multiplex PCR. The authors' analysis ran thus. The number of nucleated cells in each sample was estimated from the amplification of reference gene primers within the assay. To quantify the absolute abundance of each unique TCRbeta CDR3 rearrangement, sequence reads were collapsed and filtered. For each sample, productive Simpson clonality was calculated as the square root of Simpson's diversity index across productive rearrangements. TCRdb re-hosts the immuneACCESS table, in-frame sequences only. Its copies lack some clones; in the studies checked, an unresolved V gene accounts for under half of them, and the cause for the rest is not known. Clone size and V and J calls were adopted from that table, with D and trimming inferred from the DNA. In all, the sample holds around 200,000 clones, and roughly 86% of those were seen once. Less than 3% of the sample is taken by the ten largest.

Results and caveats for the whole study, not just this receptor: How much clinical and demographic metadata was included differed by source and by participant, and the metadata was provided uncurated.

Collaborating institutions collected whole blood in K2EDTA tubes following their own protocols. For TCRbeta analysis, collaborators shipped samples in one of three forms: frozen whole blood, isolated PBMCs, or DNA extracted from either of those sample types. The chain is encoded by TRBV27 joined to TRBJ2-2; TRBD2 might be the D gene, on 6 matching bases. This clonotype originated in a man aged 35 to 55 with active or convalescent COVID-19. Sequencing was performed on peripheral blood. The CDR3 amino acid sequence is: CASSSGANTGELFF. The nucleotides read TGTGCCAGCAGTTCGGGGGCGAACACCGGGGAGCTGTTTTTT.